This TCR beta chain comes out of a study of blood T cell repertoires in COVID-19 (dated by TCRdb to between 2020 and 2021). Background for the entire study: Samples covering the acute and convalescent phases of COVID-19 were provided by collaborators in the United States, Italy and Spain. The material from the prospective study consisted of cDNA or gDNA derived from T cells, B-cell-depleted T cells, or PBMCs. The dataset comprised deeply sampled blood TCRbeta repertoires from subjects exposed to, actively infected with, or recovered from COVID-19. A freely available public database, intended as a resource for researchers studying the immune response to SARS-CoV-2, is where the repertoires were released. The samples were drawn from two sources: the first 160 participants of the ongoing ImmuneRACE study, and 1,254 subjects contributed by 6 global collaborators. The sample metadata nearly always contained a de-identified subject ID, COVID-19 status, age in years and sex. Where HLA class I and class II types were available, the types were taken from metadata supplied by the sample provider, not from assay-based typing. Results and caveats for the whole study, not just this receptor: The quantity of clinical and demographic metadata differed by source and by participant and was supplied without curation.

Collaborating institutions collected whole blood in K2EDTA tubes following their own protocols. Collaborator samples were shipped for TCRbeta analysis as frozen whole blood, isolated PBMCs, or DNA extracted from either sample type. The germline V end is reduced by 1 base and the J end by 9 bases; junction bases left unmatched: 9. The germline V gene specifies SGHRS as CDR1 and YFSETQ as CDR2. From cysteine to phenylalanine, the CDR3 is 16 amino acids long. Here the CDR3 DNA is all that survives: 48 bases in frame from base 1. Regarding this clone: Its antigen specificity is not known. No much larger clone exists at a distance of one base, and base qualities are not known.

TCRbeta CDR3 regions were amplified from genomic DNA using the immunoSEQ Assay, a bias-controlled multiplex PCR. Under the source paper's analysis protocol: The number of nucleated cells in each sample was estimated from the amplification of reference gene primers within the assay. To quantify the absolute abundance of each unique TCRbeta CDR3 rearrangement, sequence reads were collapsed and filtered. For each sample, productive Simpson clonality was calculated by taking the square root of Simpson's diversity index across productive rearrangements. In TCRdb, the immuneACCESS table is reduced to in-frame sequences with V and J assigned. These tables do not hold every clone; where another copy was compared, an unresolved V gene accounts for under half, and the others remain unexplained. For V, J and clone size, that table is used; D and trimming come from the DNA. Recorded for this sample are roughly 200,000 clones; 85% to 90% of them occurred a single time. The ten biggest clones cover 2.5% to 3.5% of the sample.

The rearrangement combines TRBV5-1 with TRBJ2-1; TRBD2 lines up with 11 middle nucleotides. Sequencing used peripheral blood. This receptor was identified in a man aged 35 to 55 with active or convalescent COVID-19. The encoded CDR3 is CASSLHHSGGAPEQFF. Read as DNA, the sequence is TGCGCCAGCAGCTTGCACCATAGCGGGGGGGCCCCTGAGCAGTTCTTC.